What follows is one TCR beta chain and its context. Using immunoSEQ multiplex PCR, the repertoire was profiled, and TCRdb retains in-frame clones only, with some absent. The sample has about 46,000 clones; 70% to 90% are singletons. The data originate from a study of blood T cell repertoires in COVID-19. From germline, CDR1 is SNHLY and CDR2 FYNNEI. The ends were cut back, 7 bases at V and 3 bases at J, with 10 bases in the middle. The CDR3 is made up of 12 amino acids. The chain carries TRBV2 and TRBJ2-7, with D hard to call. What was sequenced was PBMCs or T cells enriched from blood (not recorded which). This TCR was recovered from a woman aged 50 to 60 who had recovered from COVID-19. CDR3 DNA sequence: TGTGCCAGCACCACCACAGTCTACGAGCAGTACTTC. This gives the protein CASTTTVYEQYF.